This T cell receptor beta chain derives from a study of T cells in localized non-small cell lung cancer (dated by TCRdb to the early 2020s). Regarding the study in general: The study examined T cell repertoires in a few hundred patients with early-stage NSCLC and compared tumors with uninvolved tumor-adjacent lungs. All 240 or so NSCLC patients in the cohort were treatment-naive and had localized lung tumors that were resected. Of the NSCLC patients, fewer than 150 were male and 107 were female, and the mean age was about 69 years.

What the study reported, not specific to this receptor: Higher blood T cell density associated with longer overall survival, while higher adjacent-lung clonality associated with shorter survival. Because multi-region sequencing of the tumors was not done, intratumor heterogeneity could not be ruled out. Uninvolved tumor-adjacent lung showed the highest T cell clonality, higher than tumor, which suggests more focused antigenic responses in the uninvolved tumor-adjacent lung. Of the top 100 tumor clones, a median of around 57 were detected in paired uninvolved adjacent lung; roughly 26 were also among that lung's top 100. Because the study design was exploratory, TCR variables were selected using unadjusted p-values without false-discovery rate correction.

At diagnosis, peripheral blood, uninvolved tumor-adjacent lung and tumor were collected and stored as a combination of fresh-frozen and FFPE material. For TCR repertoire profiling, the blood samples were analyzed as peripheral blood mononuclear cells. The immunoSEQ Assay was used to sequence TCR beta CDR3 regions from DNA. Regarding the original processing steps: To compute T cell density, TCR beta template counts were normalized to usable DNA, which was estimated by amplifying housekeeping genes. Richness was estimated using the preseqR package, with extrapolation to 400,000 templates for PBMC samples and to 120,000 templates for tissue samples. Clonality was taken to be one minus Pielou's evenness. Tissue-enriched TCRs were identified through differential abundance testing performed on productive amino-acid clonotypes, with a minimum total count of 5 and an alpha of 0.1. The Jaccard Index and the Morisita Overlap Index were used to quantify repertoire overlap between compartments. GLIPH grouped TCR beta CDR3s together with public tetramer-defined viral CDR3s, and a viral motif had to include at least three viral sequences and also show V-gene enrichment. As stored in TCRdb, this immuneACCESS dataset retains in-frame rearrangements with V and J assigned. A fraction of the clones does not appear; measured against another copy, unresolved V genes explain less than half of the discrepancy, and the remainder lacks a known reason. D and trimming were read from the DNA, whereas the V and J calls and clone size are those reported in that table. Recorded for this sample are 61,000 or so clones; 86% of them occurred a single time. The top ten hold less than 6% of the sample.

This clone has a handful of counts. Its antigen is still unknown. Base qualities are not provided; no much larger clone lies one nucleotide away. The CDR3 covers 15 residues, taking in both the cysteine and the phenylalanine. Kept here is only the CDR3 DNA, which spans 45 bases and is read in frame from base 1. CDR1 and CDR2 (MRHNA, SNTAGT) derive from the germline V gene. V trim: 5 bases; J trim: 7 bases; unmatched bases: 13. Here the sequenced sample was peripheral blood, taken before any cancer treatment. The receptor comes from a woman aged 40-69 years with stage I lung adenocarcinoma. The chain joins TRBV6-4 to TRBJ2-7, with 8 middle bases fitting TRBD1. The nucleotide sequence is TGTGCCAGCAGTCCCCGAGGACAGGGCCAACGGGAGCAGTACTTC. Its protein is CASSPRGQGQREQYF.